This T cell receptor (beta chain) emerged from a study of blood T cell repertoires in COVID-19. Study-level background: Samples taken during acute and convalescent COVID-19 were collected in the United States, Italy and Spain.

Trimming removed 2 bases at V and 1 base at J, with 9 bases between. This CDR3 is 14 amino acids long. The germline CDR1 and CDR2 sequences are SGHRS and YFSETQ. This table comes from immunoSEQ multiplex PCR, and its TCRdb copy is limited to in-frame clones, with some not included. The sample yields approximately 180,000 clones, nearly 80% seen once. This rearrangement joins TRBV5-1 to TRBJ1-1; D might be TRBD1 (5 bases). Sequencing was carried out using peripheral blood. This clonotype was obtained from a woman between 65 and 79 years old with acute or convalescent COVID-19. CDR3 sequence reads: CASSFTGRNTEAFF. CDR3 nucleotide sequence: TGCGCCAGCAGCTTCACAGGCCGGAACACTGAAGCTTTCTTT.